One and the same sample provided the 10 T cell receptor beta chains below, sequenced in a study of blood T cell repertoires in COVID-19. Libraries were prepared by immunoSEQ multiplex PCR; TCRdb keeps only in-frame clonotypes and omits some of them. The data show approximately 400,000 clones, roughly nine tenths seen once. The sample comprised PBMCs or T cells enriched from blood (not recorded which). All receptors derive from a woman aged 40 to 50 who had been exposed to COVID-19.

This sequence joins TRBV5-1 and TRBJ1-1; TRBD1 might be the D (6 bases). This CDR3 comprises 16 residues. Looked up from germline, CDR1 is SGHRS and CDR2 is YFSETQ. With 3 bases removed from V and 4 bases from J, the gap between germline ends came to 19 bases. The CDR3, as DNA: TGCGCCAGCAGCTCGAACGCAGGGGTTGAATTCACTGAAGCTTTCTTT. This encodes CASSSNAGVEFTEAFF.

The J gene is TRBJ1-1, the V gene TRBV29-1, with a tentative D call TRBD1 (6 bases). This CDR3 has 14 amino acids. Looked up from germline, CDR1 is SQVTM and CDR2 is ANQGSEA. The V gene lost 4 bases and the J gene lost 4 bases, with 16 bases spanning the gap. The chain's CDR3 is CSVGDTPLFTEAFF. The CDR3 DNA sequence: TGCAGCGTTGGGGACACCCCCTTATTCACTGAAGCTTTCTTT.

The V and J genes are TRBV5-6 and TRBJ2-3; D perhaps matches TRBD2 (6 bases). CDR1 and CDR2 (germline): SGHDT, YYEEEE. This CDR3 has 15 amino acids. The V and J ends lost 1 base and 4 bases respectively, with 13 bases between them. CDR3 loop: CASSLRLGVSDTQYF. In nucleotides, the CDR3 is TGTGCCAGCAGCTTGAGACTAGGTGTATCAGATACGCAGTATTTT.

This chain joins TRBV3-1 (or the pseudogene TRBV3-2) and TRBJ2-4, with D perhaps matching TRBD1 (6 bases). CDR3 length equals 15 residues. V lost 4 bases and J lost 0, with 10 bases in between. Germline V CDR1 and CDR2: LGHDT, YNNKEL (reference sequence). CDR3 region: CASSPYREAKNIQYF. The CDR3 DNA reads as TGTGCCAGCAGCCCGTACAGGGAAGCCAAAAACATTCAGTACTTC.

The rearrangement uses TRBV5-1 and TRBJ2-7; TRBD2 might be the D (6 bases). The CDR3 is made up of 16 amino acids. Trimming stripped 4 bases from V and 2 bases from J, with 19 bases between. The V gene's germline CDR1 is SGHRS and CDR2 YFSETQ. Here the CDR3 reads CASSLKTSGPTYEQYF. In nucleotides, the CDR3 is TGCGCCAGCAGCCTCAAGACCAGCGGGCCAACCTACGAGCAGTACTTC. Complete variable domain (other parts from reference TRBV5-1 and TRBJ2-7): KAGVTQTPRYLIKTRGQQVTLSCSPISGHRSVSWYQQTPGQGLQFLFEYFSETQRNKGNFPGRFSGRQFSNSRSEMNVSTLELGDSALYLCASSLKTSGPTYEQYFGPGTRLTVT.

The chain has TRBV6-5 and TRBJ2-7, with 10 positions matching TRBD2. Germline V CDR1 and CDR2: MNHEY, SVGAGI. Losses at the gene ends were 4 bases for V and 5 bases for J; bases not matched to a gene: 8. CDR3 length: 15 amino acids. For the CDR3, the DNA is TGTGCCAGCAGTTCACCCACTAGCGGGATAGACGAGCAGTACTTC. Its protein product is CASSSPTSGIDEQYF.

The J gene is TRBJ2-1, the V gene TRBV6-5; TRBD1 matches at 8 bases. The CDR3 has 14 residues. V was clipped by 11 bases and J by 1 base; unmatched bases: 7. Germline V gives CDR1 MNHEY, CDR2 SVGAGI. Here the CDR3 DNA reads TGTGCCTGTCGACAGGGGAGTTCCTACAATGAGCAGTTCTTC. It specifies CACRQGSSYNEQFF.

This clone was seen just once. This rearrangement joins TRBV6-1 to TRBJ1-2, with D hard to call. Trimming removed 3 bases from V and 3 bases from J, with 5 bases in between. The CDR3 covers 12 residues. CDR1 is MNHNS and CDR2 is SASEGT in the germline V gene. The CDR3 nucleotides read TGTGCCAGCAGTGACGGGGACTATGGCTACACCTTC. This encodes CASSDGDYGYTF.

The chain joins TRBV19 to TRBJ2-3; 11 bases are shared with TRBD2. Germline V CDR1 and CDR2: LNHDA, SQIVND (reference sequence). Losses at the gene ends were 8 bases for V and 6 bases for J; bases not matched to a gene: 10. The CDR3 covers 15 residues. The CDR3 DNA sequence: TGTGCCAGTTCCGGACTAGCGGGCTCCTTGGATACGCAGTATTTT. It is translated as CASSGLAGSLDTQYF.

The rearrangement uses TRBV18 and TRBJ1-2, with TRBD1 matching 9 bases. J lost 2 bases, V lost 3 bases, and 1 base had no gene match. Germline-derived CDR1 and CDR2 are KGHSH and LQKENI. The CDR3 runs to 14 residues. The CDR3 DNA reads as TGTGCCAGCTCACCGGGACAGGGCAACTATGGCTACACCTTC. Protein product: CASSPGQGNYGYTF.